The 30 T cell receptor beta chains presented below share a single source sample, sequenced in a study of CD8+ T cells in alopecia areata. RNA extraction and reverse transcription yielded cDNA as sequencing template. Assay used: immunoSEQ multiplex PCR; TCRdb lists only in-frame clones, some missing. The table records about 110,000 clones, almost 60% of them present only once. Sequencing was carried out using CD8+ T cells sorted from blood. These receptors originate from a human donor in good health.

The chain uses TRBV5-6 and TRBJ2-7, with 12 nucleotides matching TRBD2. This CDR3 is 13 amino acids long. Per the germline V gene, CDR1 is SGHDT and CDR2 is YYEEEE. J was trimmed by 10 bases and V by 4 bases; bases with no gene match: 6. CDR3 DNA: TGTGCCAGCAGCCCTGGACTAGCGGGGTTTCAGTACTTC. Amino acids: CASSPGLAGFQYF.

The CDR3 region is CATSRDRMAGYGYTF. CDR3 DNA sequence: TGTGCCACCAGCAGAGATCGGATGGCAGGCTATGGCTACACCTTC. This chain connects TRBV15 to TRBJ1-2, with no clear D. The CDR3 has 15 amino acids. Germline CDR1 is LNHNV and CDR2 is YYDKDF (reference sequence). The ends were cut back, 0 bases at V and 4 bases at J, with 12 bases in the middle.

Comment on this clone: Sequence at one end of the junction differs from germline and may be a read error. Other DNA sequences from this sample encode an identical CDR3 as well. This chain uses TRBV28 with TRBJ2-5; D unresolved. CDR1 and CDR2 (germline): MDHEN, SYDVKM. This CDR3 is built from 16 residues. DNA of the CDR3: TGTGCCAGCAGCTTATCCCCAGCTTTCCCACAAGAGACCCAGTACTTC. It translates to CASSLSPAFPQETQYF.

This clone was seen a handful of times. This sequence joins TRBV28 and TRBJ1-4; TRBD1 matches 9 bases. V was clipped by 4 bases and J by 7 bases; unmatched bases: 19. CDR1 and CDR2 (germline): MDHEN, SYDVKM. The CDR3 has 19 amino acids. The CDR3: CASSSPHSTGGGGGEKLFF. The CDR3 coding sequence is TGTGCCAGCAGTTCACCACATTCAACAGGGGGCGGCGGGGGTGAAAAACTGTTTTTT.

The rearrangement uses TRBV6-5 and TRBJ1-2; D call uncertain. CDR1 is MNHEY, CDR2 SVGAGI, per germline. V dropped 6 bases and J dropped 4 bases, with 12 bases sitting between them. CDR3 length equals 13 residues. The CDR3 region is CASSIGEIYGYTF. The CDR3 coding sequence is TGTGCCAGCAGCATCGGGGAGATCTATGGCTACACCTTC.

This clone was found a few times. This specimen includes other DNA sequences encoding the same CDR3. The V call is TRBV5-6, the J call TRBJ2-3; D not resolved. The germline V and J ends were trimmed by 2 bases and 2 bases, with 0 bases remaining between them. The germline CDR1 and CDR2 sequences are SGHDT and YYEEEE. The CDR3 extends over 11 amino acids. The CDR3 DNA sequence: TGTGCCAGCAGCTTCACAGATACGCAGTATTTT. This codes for CASSFTDTQYF. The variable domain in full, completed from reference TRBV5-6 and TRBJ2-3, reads DAGVTQSPTHLIKTRGQQVTLRCSPKSGHDTVSWYQQALGQGPQFIFQYYEEEERQRGNFPDRFSGHQFPNYSSELNVNALLLGDSALYLCASSFTDTQYFGPGTRLTVL.

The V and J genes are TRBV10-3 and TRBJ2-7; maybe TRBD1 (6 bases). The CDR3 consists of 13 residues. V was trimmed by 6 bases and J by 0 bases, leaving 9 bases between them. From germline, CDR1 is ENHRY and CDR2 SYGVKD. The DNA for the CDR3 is TGTGCCATCAGCGTGGACAGCTCCTACGAGCAGTACTTC. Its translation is CAISVDSSYEQYF.

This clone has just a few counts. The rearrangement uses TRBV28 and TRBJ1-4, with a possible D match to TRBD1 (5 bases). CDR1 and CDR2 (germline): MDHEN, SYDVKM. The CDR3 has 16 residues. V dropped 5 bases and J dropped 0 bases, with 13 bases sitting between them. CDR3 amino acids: CASSPYTGATNEKLFF. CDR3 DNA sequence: TGTGCCAGCAGTCCTTACACAGGTGCAACTAATGAAAAACTGTTTTTT.

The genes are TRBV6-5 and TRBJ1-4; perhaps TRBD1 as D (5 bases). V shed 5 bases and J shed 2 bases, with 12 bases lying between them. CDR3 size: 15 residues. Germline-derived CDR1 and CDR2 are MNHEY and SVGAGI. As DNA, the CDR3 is TGTGCCAGCAGTACACTCTCAGGGACTAATGAAAAACTGTTTTTT. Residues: CASSTLSGTNEKLFF.

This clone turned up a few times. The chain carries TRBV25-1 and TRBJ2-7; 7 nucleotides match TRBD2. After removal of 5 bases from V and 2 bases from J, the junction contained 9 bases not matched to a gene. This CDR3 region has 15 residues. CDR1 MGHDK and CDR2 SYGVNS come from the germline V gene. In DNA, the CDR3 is TGTGCCAGCAGTCCTCGGGGCGGGGGAGCCTACGAGCAGTACTTC. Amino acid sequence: CASSPRGGGAYEQYF.

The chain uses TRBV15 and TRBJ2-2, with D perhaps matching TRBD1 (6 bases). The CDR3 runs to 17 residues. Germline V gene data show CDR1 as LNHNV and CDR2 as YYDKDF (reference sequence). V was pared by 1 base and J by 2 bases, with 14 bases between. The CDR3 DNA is TGTGCCACCAGCAGAGTCACAGGGTCCCCAAACACCGGGGAGCTGTTTTTT. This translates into CATSRVTGSPNTGELFF.

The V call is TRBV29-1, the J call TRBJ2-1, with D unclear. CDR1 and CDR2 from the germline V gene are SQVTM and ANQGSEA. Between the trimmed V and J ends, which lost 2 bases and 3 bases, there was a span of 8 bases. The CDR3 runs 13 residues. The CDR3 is CSVEFWVYNEQFF. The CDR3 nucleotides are TGCAGCGTTGAATTTTGGGTCTACAATGAGCAGTTCTTC.

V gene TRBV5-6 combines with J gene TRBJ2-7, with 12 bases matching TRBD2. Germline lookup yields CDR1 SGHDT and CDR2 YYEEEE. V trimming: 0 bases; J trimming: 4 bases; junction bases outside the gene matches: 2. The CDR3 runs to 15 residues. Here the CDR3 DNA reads TGTGCCAGCAGCTTGGGACTAGCGGGGGCGTACGAGCAGTACTTC. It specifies CASSLGLAGAYEQYF.

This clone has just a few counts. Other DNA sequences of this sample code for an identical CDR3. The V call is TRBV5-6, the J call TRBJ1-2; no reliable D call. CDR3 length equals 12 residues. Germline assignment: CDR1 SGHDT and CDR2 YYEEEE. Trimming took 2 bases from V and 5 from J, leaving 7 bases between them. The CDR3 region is CASSLPGYGYTF. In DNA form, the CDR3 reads TGTGCCAGCAGCTTACCGGGATATGGCTACACCTTC.

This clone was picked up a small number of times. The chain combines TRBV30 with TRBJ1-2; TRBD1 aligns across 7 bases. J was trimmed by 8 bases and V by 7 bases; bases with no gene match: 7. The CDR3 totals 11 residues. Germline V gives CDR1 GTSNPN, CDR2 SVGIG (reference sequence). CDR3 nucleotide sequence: TGTGCCTTGCTGACAGGGCTCGGCTACACCTTC. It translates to CALLTGLGYTF. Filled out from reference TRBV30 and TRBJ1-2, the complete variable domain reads SQTIHQWPATLVQPVGSPLSLECTVEGTSNPNLYWYRQAAGRGLQLLFYSVGIGQISSEVPQNLSASRPQDRQFILSSKKLLLSDSGFYLCALLTGLGYTFGSGTRLTVV.

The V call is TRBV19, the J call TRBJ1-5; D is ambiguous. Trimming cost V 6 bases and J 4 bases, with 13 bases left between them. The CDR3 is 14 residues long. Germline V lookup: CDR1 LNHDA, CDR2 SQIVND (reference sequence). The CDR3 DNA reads TGTGCCAGTAGGGACTGGGAACCGAATCAGCCCCAGCATTTT. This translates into CASRDWEPNQPQHF.

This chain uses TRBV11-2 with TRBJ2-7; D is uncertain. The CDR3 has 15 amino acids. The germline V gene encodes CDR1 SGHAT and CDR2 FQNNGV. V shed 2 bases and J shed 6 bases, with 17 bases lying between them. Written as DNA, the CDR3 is TGTGCCAGCAGCTTATTAACCGGGTGGGCAGGCGAGCAGTACTTC. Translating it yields CASSLLTGWAGEQYF.

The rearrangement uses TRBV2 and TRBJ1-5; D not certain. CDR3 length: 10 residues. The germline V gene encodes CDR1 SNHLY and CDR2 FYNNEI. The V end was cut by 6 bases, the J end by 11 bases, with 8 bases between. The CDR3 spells CASRGLAQHF. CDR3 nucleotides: TGTGCCAGCAGAGGGTTGGCCCAGCATTTT.

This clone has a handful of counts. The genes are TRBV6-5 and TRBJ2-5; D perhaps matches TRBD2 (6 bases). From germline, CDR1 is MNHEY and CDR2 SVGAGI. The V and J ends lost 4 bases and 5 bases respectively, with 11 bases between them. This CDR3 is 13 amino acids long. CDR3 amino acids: CASSSPGGETQYF. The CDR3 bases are TGTGCCAGCAGTTCCCCCGGGGGTGAGACCCAGTACTTC.

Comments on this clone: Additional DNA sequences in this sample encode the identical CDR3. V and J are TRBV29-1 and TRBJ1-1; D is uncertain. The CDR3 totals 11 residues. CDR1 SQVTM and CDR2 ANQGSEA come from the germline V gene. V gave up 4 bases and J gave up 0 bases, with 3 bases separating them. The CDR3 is CSVVVNTEAFF. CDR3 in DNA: TGCAGCGTTGTGGTGAACACTGAAGCTTTCTTT.

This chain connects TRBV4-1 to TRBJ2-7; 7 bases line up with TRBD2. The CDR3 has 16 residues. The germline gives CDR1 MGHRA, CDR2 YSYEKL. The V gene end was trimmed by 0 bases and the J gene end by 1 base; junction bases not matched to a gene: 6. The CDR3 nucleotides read TGCGCCAGCAGCCAAGACAGGGAGGGAAGGTCCTACGAGCAGTACTTC. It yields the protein CASSQDREGRSYEQYF.

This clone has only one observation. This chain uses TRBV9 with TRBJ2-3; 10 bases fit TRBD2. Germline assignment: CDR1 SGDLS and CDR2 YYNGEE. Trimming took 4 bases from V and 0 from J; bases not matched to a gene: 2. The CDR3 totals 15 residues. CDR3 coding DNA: TGTGCCAGCAGCTCTAGCGGGGGAAGCACAGATACGCAGTATTTT. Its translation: CASSSSGGSTDTQYF.

The CDR3 DNA follows: TGTGCCAGCAGTGAAATTGGAGATACGCAGTATTTT. It encodes CASSEIGDTQYF. The rearrangement links TRBV25-1 to TRBJ2-3; D call uncertain. Germline V gene lookup returns CDR1 MGHDK and CDR2 SYGVNS. V lost 2 bases to trimming and J lost 5 bases, with 5 bases between them. CDR3 size: 12 residues.

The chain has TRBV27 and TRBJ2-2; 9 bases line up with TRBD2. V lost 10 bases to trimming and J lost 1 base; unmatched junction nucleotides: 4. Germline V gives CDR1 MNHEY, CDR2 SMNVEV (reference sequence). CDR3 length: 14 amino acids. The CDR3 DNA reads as TGTGCCACCTCTAGCGGGGAGAACACCGGGGAGCTGTTTTTT. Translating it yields CATSSGENTGELFF.

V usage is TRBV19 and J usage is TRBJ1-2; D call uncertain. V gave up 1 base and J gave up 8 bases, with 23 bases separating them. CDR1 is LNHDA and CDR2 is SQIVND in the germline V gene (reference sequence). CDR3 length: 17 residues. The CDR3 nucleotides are TGTGCCAGTAGTATAGTTAGTCCAGGAACTTGGATAAAAGGCTACACCTTC. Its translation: CASSIVSPGTWIKGYTF.

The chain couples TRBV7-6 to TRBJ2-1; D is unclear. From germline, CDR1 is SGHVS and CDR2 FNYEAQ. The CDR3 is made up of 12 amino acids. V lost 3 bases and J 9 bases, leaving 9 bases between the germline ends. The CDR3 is CASSFGDIEQFF. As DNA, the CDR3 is TGTGCCAGCAGCTTTGGGGATATTGAGCAGTTCTTC.

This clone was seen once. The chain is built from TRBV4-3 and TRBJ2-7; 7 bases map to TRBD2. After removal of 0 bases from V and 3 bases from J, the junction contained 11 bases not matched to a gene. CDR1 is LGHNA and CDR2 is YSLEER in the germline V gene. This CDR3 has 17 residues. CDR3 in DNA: TGCGCCAGCAGCCAAGAATATCTGGCTAGCGGATTCTACGAGCAGTACTTC. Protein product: CASSQEYLASGFYEQYF.

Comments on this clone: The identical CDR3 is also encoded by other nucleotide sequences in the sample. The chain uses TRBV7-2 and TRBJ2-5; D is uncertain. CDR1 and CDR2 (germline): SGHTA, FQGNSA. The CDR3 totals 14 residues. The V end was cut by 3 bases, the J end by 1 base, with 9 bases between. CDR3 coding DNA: TGTGCCAGCAGCTTCGGCGGTGTCCAAGAGACCCAGTACTTC. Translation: CASSFGGVQETQYF.

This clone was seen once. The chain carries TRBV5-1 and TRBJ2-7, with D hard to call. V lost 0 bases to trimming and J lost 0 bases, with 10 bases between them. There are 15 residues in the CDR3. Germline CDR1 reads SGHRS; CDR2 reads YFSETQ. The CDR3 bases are TGCGCCAGCAGCTTGGATCTAGATCCCTCCTACGAGCAGTACTTC. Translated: CASSLDLDPSYEQYF.

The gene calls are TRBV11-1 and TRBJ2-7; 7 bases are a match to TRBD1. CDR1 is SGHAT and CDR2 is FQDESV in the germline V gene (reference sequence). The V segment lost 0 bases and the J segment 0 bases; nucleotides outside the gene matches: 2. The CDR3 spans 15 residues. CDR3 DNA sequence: TGTGCCAGCAGCTTAGCAACAGGGGTCTCCTACGAGCAGTACTTC. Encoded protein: CASSLATGVSYEQYF.